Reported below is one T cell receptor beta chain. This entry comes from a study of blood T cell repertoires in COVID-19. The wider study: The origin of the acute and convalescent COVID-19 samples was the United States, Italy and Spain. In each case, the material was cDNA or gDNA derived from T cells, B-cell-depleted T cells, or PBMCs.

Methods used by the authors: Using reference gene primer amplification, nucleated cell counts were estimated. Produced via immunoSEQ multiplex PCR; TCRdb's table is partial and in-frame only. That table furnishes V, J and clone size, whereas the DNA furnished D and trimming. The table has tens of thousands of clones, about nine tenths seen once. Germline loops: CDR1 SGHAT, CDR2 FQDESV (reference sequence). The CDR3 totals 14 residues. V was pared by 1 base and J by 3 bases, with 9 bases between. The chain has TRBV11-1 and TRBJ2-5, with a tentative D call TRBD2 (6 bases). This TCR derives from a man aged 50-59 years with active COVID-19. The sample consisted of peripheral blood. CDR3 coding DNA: TGTGCCAGCAGCTTAGGCGGGACGGAAGAGACCCAGTACTTC. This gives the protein CASSLGGTEETQYF.